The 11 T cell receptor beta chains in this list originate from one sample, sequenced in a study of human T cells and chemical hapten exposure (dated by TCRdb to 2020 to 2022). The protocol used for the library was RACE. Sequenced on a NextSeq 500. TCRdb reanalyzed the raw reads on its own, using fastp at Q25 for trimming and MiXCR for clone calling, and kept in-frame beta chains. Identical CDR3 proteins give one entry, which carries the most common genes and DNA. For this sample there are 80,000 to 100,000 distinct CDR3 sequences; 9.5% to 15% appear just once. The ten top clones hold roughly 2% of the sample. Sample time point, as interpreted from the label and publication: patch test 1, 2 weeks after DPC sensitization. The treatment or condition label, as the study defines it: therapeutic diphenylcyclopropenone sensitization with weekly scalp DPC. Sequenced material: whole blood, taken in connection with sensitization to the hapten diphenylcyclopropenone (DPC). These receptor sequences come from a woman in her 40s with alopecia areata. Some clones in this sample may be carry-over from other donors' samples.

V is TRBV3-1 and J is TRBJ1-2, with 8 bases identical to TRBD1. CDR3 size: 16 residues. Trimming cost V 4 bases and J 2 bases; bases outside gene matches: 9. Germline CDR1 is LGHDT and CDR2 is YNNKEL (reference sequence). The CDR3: CASSPTWTGTNYGYTF. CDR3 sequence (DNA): TGTGCCAGCAGCCCTACTTGGACAGGGACAAACTATGGCTACACCTTC.

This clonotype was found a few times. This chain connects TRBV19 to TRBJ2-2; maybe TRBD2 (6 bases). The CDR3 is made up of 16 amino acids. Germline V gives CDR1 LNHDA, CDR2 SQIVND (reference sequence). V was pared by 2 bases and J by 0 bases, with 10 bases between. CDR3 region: CASSIFASANTGELFF. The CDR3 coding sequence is TGTGCCAGTAGTATATTCGCTAGCGCGAACACCGGGGAGCTGTTTTTT.

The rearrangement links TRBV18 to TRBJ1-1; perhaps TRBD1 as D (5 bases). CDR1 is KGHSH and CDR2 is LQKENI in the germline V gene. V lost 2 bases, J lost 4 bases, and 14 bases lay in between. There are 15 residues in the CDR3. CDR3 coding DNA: TGTGCCAGCTCACCATGGGCAGGGAAAGGCACTGAAGCTTTCTTT. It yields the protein CASSPWAGKGTEAFF.

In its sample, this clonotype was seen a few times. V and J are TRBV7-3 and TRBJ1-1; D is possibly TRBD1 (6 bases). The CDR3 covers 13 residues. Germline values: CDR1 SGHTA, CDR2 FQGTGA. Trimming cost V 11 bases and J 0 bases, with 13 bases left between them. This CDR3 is CASHGGLNTEAFF. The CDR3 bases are TGTGCCTCACACGGGGGCCTGAACACTGAAGCTTTCTTT.

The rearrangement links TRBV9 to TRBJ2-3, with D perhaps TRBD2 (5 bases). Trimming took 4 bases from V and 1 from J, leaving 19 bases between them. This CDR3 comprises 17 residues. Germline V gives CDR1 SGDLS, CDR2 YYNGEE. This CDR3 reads CASSPRTPGRGTDTQYF. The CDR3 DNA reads TGTGCCAGCAGCCCGAGGACTCCCGGTAGAGGCACAGATACGCAGTATTTT.

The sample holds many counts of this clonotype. The CDR3 DNA reads as TGTGCCTGGAGTGGCTTCTTGAACACTGAAGCTTTCTTT. As protein: CAWSGFLNTEAFF. This chain joins TRBV30 and TRBJ1-1; D is unclear. V was cut by 1 base and J by 0 bases, with 6 bases left in between. Per the germline V gene, CDR1 is GTSNPN and CDR2 is SVGIG (reference sequence). This CDR3 region has 13 residues.

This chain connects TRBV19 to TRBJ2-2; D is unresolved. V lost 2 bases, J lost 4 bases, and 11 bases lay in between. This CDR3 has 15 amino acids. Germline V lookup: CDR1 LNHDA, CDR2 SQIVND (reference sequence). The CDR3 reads CASSILGLSTGELFF. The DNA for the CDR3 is TGTGCCAGTAGTATACTTGGGCTAAGCACCGGGGAGCTGTTTTTT. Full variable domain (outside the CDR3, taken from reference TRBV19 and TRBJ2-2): DGGITQSPKYLFRKEGQNVTLSCEQNLNHDAMYWYRQDPGQGLRLIYYSQIVNDFQKGDIAEGYSVSREKKESFPLTVTSAQKNPTAFYLCASSILGLSTGELFFGEGSRLTVL.

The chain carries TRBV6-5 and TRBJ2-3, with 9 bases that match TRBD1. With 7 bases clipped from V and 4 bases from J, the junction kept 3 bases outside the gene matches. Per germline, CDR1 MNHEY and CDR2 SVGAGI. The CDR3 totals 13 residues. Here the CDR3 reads CASTRQGADTQYF. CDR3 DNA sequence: TGTGCCAGCACCAGACAGGGGGCAGATACGCAGTATTTT.

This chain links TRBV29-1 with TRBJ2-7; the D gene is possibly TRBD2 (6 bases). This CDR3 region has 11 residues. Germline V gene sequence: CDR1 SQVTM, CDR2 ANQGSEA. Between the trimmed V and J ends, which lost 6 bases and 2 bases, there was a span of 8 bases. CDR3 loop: CSVRGAYEQYF. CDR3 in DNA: TGCAGCGTGCGGGGTGCCTACGAGCAGTACTTC.

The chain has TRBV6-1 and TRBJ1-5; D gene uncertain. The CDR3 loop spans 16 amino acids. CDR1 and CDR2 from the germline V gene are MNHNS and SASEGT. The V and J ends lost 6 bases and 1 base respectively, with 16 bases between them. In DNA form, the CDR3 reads TGTGCCAGCAGCTGGACCGCCTTTGGGAGCAATCAGCCCCAGCATTTT. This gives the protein CASSWTAFGSNQPQHF.

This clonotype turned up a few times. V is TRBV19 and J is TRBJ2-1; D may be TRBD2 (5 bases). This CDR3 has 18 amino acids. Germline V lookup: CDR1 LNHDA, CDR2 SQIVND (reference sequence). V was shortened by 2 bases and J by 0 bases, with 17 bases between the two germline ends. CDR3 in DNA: TGTGCCAGTAGTATATTTCGAGGTGGGAGCGACTCCTACAATGAGCAGTTCTTC. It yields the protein CASSIFRGGSDSYNEQFF.